Following are 17 T cell receptor beta chains from one sample sequenced in a study of T cell repertoires in cytomegalovirus infection. Antigens of these TCRs are unknown. TCRdb re-analysed the reads in MiXCR, keeping a single row per CDR3 protein. The repertoire consists of fewer than 850,000 distinct CDR3 sequences, with about 27% occurring once and the leading ten covering around 13%. The starting material was cultured CD8+ T cells from PBMCs, obtained from culture after CMV antigen stimulation. Receptors were obtained from a human donor in good health (CMV status not recorded). Some clones in this sample may be carry-over from other donors' samples.

The sample holds a few counts of this clonotype. The chain is built from TRBV27 and TRBJ2-2; 11 nucleotides match TRBD2. J lost 3 bases, V lost 5 bases, and 11 bases had no gene match. This CDR3 contains 18 residues. Germline V CDR1 and CDR2: MNHEY, SMNVEV (reference sequence). The CDR3 DNA reads as TGTGCCAGCAGTGCCGCTAGCGGGGGGCTCTCTTACACCGGGGAGCTGTTTTTT. Its translation is CASSAASGGLSYTGELFF.

J is TRBJ2-1 and V is TRBV7-3, with 9 bases identical to TRBD2. Germline V gives CDR1 SGHTA, CDR2 FQGTGA. This CDR3 is 15 amino acids long. Unmatched junction bases numbered 9, after V lost 5 bases and J lost 7 bases. CDR3 in DNA: TGTGCCAGCAGCCCCAGCGGGGGGCTCAGGAATGAGCAGTTCTTC. Its protein is CASSPSGGLRNEQFF.

This clonotype was detected many times. The J gene is TRBJ1-5, the V gene TRBV7-2, with unresolved D. The CDR3 sequence is 14 residues long. Per germline, CDR1 SGHTA and CDR2 FQGNSA. V lost 5 bases, J lost 5 bases, and 13 bases lay in between. CDR3 amino acids: CASSPTSPYQPQHF. The CDR3 DNA follows: TGTGCCAGCAGCCCCACGAGCCCATATCAGCCCCAGCATTTT.

This clonotype has just a few counts. The chain links TRBV6-5 to TRBJ2-5; TRBD1 aligns across 9 bases. This CDR3 contains 16 residues. The junction had 11 bases not matched to a gene; V was cut back by 4 bases and J by 5 bases. CDR1 MNHEY and CDR2 SVGAGI come from the germline V gene. The chain's CDR3 is CASSSKRTGDWETQYF. DNA for the CDR3: TGTGCCAGCAGTTCCAAAAGGACAGGGGACTGGGAGACCCAGTACTTC.

This clonotype was seen a handful of times. The chain carries TRBV6-5 and TRBJ2-1; TRBD1 matches 10 bases. Looked up from germline, CDR1 is MNHEY and CDR2 is SVGAGI. After removal of 5 bases from V and 8 bases from J, the junction contained 12 bases not matched to a gene. The CDR3 sequence is 16 residues long. CDR3: CASSQLPGQGDHEQFF. CDR3 in DNA: TGTGCCAGCAGTCAACTTCCCGGACAGGGGGATCATGAGCAGTTCTTC.

This clonotype has ten or more counts. The rearrangement links TRBV5-4 to TRBJ2-3; the match to TRBD1 covers 9 bases. The CDR3 has 14 residues. Germline V lookup: CDR1 SGHNT, CDR2 YYREEE (reference sequence). V dropped 3 bases and J dropped 3; count of bases not matched to a gene: 2. As DNA, the CDR3 is TGTGCCAGCAGCTCCGGACAGGGGACAGATACGCAGTATTTT. Its protein product is CASSSGQGTDTQYF.

The chain employs TRBV6-5 and TRBJ2-2, with 8 bases fitting TRBD2. The CDR3 contains 19 residues. Trimming took 4 bases from V and 7 from J; bases not matched to a gene: 20. Germline V gene sequence: CDR1 MNHEY, CDR2 SVGAGI. Written as DNA, the CDR3 is TGTGCCAGCAGTTTCACCTACCTAGGGACTGCGGGGGGAGGCGGGGAGCTGTTTTTT. Its protein is CASSFTYLGTAGGGGELFF.

The chain combines TRBV28 with TRBJ1-2, with 7 positions matching TRBD1. This CDR3 comprises 14 residues. Germline values: CDR1 MDHEN, CDR2 SYDVKM. Trimming cost V 4 bases and J 3 bases; bases outside gene matches: 5. For the CDR3, the DNA is TGTGCCAGCAGTTCTGACAGGGTTTACTATGGCTACACCTTC. It codes for CASSSDRVYYGYTF.

The CDR3 reads CASPSEQGKIAYNEQFF. CDR3 sequence (DNA): TGTGCCAGCCCCAGTGAACAGGGAAAGATTGCCTACAATGAGCAGTTCTTC. The chain carries TRBV12-3 or TRBV12-4 and TRBJ2-1; the D gene is possibly TRBD1 (6 bases). Deletions cut 8 bases from V and 2 bases from J, with 22 bases between. The CDR3 is made up of 17 amino acids.

The V and J genes are TRBV9 and TRBJ2-2; TRBD1 is a possible D gene (5 bases). CDR1 and CDR2 (germline): SGDLS, YYNGEE. The V gene lost 0 bases and the J gene lost 0 bases, with 12 bases spanning the gap. This CDR3 is built from 17 residues. Here the CDR3 DNA reads TGTGCCAGCAGCGTAGAAAGGGGTAGGCCGAACACCGGGGAGCTGTTTTTT. This translates into CASSVERGRPNTGELFF.

This clonotype was observed a few times. The chain employs TRBV6-1 and TRBJ1-2, with D possibly matching TRBD1 (6 bases). Trimming stripped 0 bases from V and 2 bases from J, with 10 bases between. Looked up from germline, CDR1 is MNHNS and CDR2 is SASEGT. The CDR3 is made up of 15 amino acids. The CDR3 region is CASSEALGGNYGYTF. The CDR3 DNA sequence: TGTGCCAGCAGTGAAGCGCTAGGGGGGAACTATGGCTACACCTTC.

This chain connects TRBV14 to TRBJ1-2, with D unclear. The V gene's germline CDR1 is SGHDN and CDR2 FVKESK. With 6 bases removed from V and 3 bases from J, the gap between germline ends came to 17 bases. CDR3 length: 15 amino acids. CDR3: CASSQREFSDYGYTF. CDR3 bases: TGTGCCAGCAGTCAGAGGGAATTCTCGGACTATGGCTACACCTTC.

The sample holds a few counts of this clonotype. The J gene is TRBJ1-1, the V gene TRBV7-9, with TRBD1 as a possible D gene (6 bases). The V end lost 5 bases, the J end lost 11 bases, and 9 bases lay between the germline ends. The CDR3 covers 10 residues. Germline V gene data show CDR1 as SEHNR and CDR2 as FQNEAQ (reference sequence). This CDR3 is CASSGGRAFF. In DNA form, the CDR3 reads TGTGCCAGCAGCGGGGGGCGGGCTTTCTTT.

The rearrangement joins TRBV7-9 to TRBJ1-4, with D hard to call. Germline CDR1 reads SEHNR; CDR2 reads FQNEAQ (reference sequence). V was trimmed by 5 bases and J by 6 bases, leaving 16 bases between them. The length of the CDR3 is 15 residues. The CDR3 sequence is CASSPWKGRDEKLFF. The CDR3 DNA reads TGTGCCAGCAGCCCTTGGAAAGGGAGGGATGAAAAACTGTTTTTT.

This clonotype was counted a few times. At one end, the junction sequence differs from germline, possibly due to a read error. The V and J genes are TRBV12-3 or TRBV12-4 and TRBJ1-1; 7 nucleotides agree with TRBD1. The CDR3 is 10 amino acids. The CDR3 reads CASKGAALGF. CDR3 sequence (DNA): TGTGCCAGCAAGGGGGCAGCCCTGGGTTTT.

This chain links TRBV27 with TRBJ2-7; TRBD1 matches at 9 bases. The germline CDR1 and CDR2 sequences are MNHEY and SMNVEV (reference sequence). Losses at the gene ends were 6 bases for V and 6 bases for J; bases not matched to a gene: 3. The CDR3 spans 12 residues. CDR3 amino acids: CASRTGGSEQYV. DNA for the CDR3: TGTGCCAGCAGGACAGGGGGGAGCGAGCAGTACGTC.

With regard to this clonotype: This may be a read error, as it is one base from a much larger clone. This rearrangement joins TRBV24-1 to TRBJ2-3, with D possibly TRBD2 on 6 matching bases. The CDR3 is made up of 15 amino acids. V was shortened by 4 bases and J by 2 bases, with 12 bases between the two germline ends. Per the germline V gene, CDR1 is KGHDR and CDR2 is SFDVKD. This chain's CDR3 is CATSDTGGPTDTQYF. The DNA for the CDR3 is TGTGCCACCAGTGACACCGGGGGTCCCACAGATACGCAGTATTTT.